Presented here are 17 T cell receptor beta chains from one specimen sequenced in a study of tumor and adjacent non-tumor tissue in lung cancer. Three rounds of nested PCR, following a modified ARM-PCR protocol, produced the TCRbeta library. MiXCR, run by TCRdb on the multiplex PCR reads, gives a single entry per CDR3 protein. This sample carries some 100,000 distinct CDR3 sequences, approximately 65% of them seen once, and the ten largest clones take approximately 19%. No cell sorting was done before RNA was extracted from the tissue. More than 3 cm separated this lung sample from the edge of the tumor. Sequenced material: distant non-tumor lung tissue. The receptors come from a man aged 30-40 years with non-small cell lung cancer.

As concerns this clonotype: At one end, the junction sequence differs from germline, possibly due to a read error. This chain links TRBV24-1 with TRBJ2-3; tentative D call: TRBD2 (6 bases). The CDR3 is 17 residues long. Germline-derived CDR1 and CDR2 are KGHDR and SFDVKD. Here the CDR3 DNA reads TGTGTCACCAGTGATCCCCGGAGGGCAGCCAGCACAGATACGCAGTATTTT. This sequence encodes CVTSDPRRAASTDTQYF.

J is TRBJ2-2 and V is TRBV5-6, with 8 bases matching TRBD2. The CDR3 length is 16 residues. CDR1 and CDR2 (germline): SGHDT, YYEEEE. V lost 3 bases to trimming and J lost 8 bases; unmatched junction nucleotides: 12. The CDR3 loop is CASSYRTSSDPGELFF. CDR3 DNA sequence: TGTGCCAGCAGCTATCGGACTAGCTCCGACCCGGGGGAGCTGTTTTTT.

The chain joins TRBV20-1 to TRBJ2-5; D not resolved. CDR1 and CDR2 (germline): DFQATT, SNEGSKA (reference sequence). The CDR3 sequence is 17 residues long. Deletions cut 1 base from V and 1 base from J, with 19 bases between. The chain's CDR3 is CSARAGSKHPCQETQYF. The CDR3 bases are TGCAGTGCTAGAGCCGGGTCCAAGCACCCGTGCCAAGAGACCCAGTACTTC.

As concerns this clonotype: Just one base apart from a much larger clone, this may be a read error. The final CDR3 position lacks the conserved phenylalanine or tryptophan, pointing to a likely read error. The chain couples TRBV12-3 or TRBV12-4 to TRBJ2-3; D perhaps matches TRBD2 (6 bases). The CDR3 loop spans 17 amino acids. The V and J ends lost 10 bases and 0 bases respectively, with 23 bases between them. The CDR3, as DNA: TGTGCCATTACCGCCGGGGGTTTAGGGCCTAGCACAGATACGCAGTATTTA. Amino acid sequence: CAITAGGLGPSTDTQYL.

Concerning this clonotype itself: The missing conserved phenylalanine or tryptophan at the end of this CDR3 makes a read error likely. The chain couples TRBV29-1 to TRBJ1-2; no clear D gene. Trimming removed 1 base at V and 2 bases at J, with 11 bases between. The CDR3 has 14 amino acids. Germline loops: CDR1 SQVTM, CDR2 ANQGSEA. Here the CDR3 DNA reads TGCAGCGTTGAAGTAGGACGGCCAAACTATGGCTACACCCTC. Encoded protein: CSVEVGRPNYGYTL.

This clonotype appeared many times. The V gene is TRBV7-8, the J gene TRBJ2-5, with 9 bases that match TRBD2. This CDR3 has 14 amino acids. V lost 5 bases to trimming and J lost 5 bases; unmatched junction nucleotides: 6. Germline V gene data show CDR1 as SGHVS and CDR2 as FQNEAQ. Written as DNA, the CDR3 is TGTGCCAGCAGCCTCGGGGCGGGAGGGGAGACCCAGTACTTC. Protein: CASSLGAGGETQYF.

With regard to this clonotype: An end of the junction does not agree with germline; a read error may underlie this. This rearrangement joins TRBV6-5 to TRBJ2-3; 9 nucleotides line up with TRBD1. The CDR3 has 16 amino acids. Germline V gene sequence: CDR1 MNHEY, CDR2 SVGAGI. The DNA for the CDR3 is TGTGCCAGCAGTCCGCGGACAGGGGACAACACATATACGCAGTATTTT. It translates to CASSPRTGDNTYTQYF.

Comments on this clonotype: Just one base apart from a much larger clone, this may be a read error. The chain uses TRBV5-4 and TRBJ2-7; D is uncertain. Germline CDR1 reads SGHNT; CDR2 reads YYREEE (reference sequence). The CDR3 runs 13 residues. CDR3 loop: CAGSLKGGDEQYF. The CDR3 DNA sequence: TGTGCCGGCAGCTTAAAAGGTGGCGACGAGCAGTACTTC.

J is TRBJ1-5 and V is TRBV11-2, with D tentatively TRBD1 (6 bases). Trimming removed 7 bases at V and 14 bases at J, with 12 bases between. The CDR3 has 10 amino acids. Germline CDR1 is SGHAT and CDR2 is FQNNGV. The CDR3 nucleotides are TGTGCCAGCATCTCCAAGGGGGAGCATTTT. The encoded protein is CASISKGEHF.

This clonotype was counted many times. The CDR3 DNA reads as TGCAGTGCCAAGGGGAGCACTGAAGCTTTCTTT. This codes for CSAKGSTEAFF. The chain is built from TRBV20-1 and TRBJ1-1; D may be TRBD1 (5 bases). CDR1 is DFQATT and CDR2 is SNEGSKA in the germline V gene (reference sequence). Trimming shortened V by 6 bases and J by 4 bases, and 9 bases separated the two germline ends. The CDR3 is 11 amino acids.

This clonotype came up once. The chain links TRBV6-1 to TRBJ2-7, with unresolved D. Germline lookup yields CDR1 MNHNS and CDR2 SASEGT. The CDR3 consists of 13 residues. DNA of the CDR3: TGTGTCAGTAATTTAACACGGTGCTACGAGCAGTACTTC. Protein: CVSNLTRCYEQYF.

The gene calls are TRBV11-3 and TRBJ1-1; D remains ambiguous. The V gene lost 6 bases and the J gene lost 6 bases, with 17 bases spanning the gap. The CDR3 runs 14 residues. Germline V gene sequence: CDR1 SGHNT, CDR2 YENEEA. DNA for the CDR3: TGTGCCAGCAGTCCCGGTCGGGGTACCGCTGAAGCTTTCTTT. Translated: CASSPGRGTAEAFF. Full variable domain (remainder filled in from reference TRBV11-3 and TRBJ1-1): EAGVVQSPRYKIIEKKQPVAFWCNPISGHNTLYWYLQNLGQGPELLIRYENEEAVDDSQLPKDRFSAERLKGVDSTLKIQPAELGDSAVYLCASSPGRGTAEAFFGQGTRLTVV.

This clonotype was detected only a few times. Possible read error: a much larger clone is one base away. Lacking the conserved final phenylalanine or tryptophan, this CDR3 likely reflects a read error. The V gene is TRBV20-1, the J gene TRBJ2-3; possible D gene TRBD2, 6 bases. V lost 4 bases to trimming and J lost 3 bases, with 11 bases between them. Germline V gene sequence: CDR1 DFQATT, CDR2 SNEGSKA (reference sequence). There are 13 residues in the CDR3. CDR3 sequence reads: CSATRGRTDTQYS. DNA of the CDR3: TGCAGTGCTACCCGTGGGAGGACAGATACGCAGTATTCT.

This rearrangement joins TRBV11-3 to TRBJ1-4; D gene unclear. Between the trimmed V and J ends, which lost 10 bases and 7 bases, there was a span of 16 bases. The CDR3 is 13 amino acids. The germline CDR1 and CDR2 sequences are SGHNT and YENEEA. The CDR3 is CAIGLVFGEKLFF. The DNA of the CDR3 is TGTGCCATCGGCTTAGTGTTCGGTGAAAAACTGTTTTTT.

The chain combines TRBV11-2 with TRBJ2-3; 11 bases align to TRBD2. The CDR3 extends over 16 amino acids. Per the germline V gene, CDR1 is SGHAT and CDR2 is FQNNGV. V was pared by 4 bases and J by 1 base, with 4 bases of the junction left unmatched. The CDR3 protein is CASSSTSGGRTDTQYF. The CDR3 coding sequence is TGTGCCAGCAGCTCCACTAGCGGGGGTCGCACAGATACGCAGTATTTT.

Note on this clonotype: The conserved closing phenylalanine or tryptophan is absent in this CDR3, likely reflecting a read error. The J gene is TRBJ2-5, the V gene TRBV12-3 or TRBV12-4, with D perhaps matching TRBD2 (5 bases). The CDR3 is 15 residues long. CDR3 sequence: CASSLPSSDQETQYL. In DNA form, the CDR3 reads TGTGCCAGTAGTTTGCCTAGCAGTGATCAAGAGACCCAGTACTTA.

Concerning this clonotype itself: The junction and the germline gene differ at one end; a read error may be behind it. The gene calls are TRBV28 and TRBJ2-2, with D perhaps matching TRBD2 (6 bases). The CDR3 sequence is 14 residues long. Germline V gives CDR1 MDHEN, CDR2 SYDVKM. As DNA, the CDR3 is TGTGCTAGCAGAGTGGCTAGCGACACCGGGGAGCTGTTTTTT. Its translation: CASRVASDTGELFF.